The 14 T cell receptor beta chains reported below all come from one sample, sequenced in a study of Graves' ophthalmopathy and Graves' hyperthyroidism. As the template, RNA transcripts were used to amplify TCR beta CDR3 regions. Second-round multiplex PCR followed a first-round RT-PCR using HTBI primers. TCRdb re-called the multiplex PCR reads with MiXCR, one entry per CDR3 protein. The sample shows around 1,000,000 distinct CDR3 sequences, 35% to 40% of them seen only once. Source material: peripheral blood or thyroid tissue (not recorded which). The receptor source for this set is an adult man with Graves' hyperthyroidism.

The chain carries TRBV9 and TRBJ1-2, with 10 positions matching TRBD1. The CDR3 runs 16 residues. V lost 3 bases to trimming and J lost 3 bases; unmatched junction nucleotides: 8. CDR1 is SGDLS, CDR2 YYNGEE, per germline. The CDR3 coding sequence is TGTGCCAGCAGCGCCTCCGGGACAGGGGCCGACTATGGCTACACCTTC. Protein sequence: CASSASGTGADYGYTF.

In its sample, this clonotype was seen a few times. Germline is not matched at one junction end, which may reflect a read error. The CDR3 sequence: CASSPTTLTGKPQHF. CDR3 DNA: TGCGCCAGCAGCCCCACTACCCTAACAGGGAAGCCCCAGCATTTT. The V call is TRBV7-2, the J call TRBJ1-5; TRBD1 might be the D (6 bases). The CDR3 has 15 amino acids. In germline, CDR1 is SGHTA, CDR2 FQGNSA.

The J gene is TRBJ2-7, the V gene TRBV7-2; 8 bases line up with TRBD1. This CDR3 is built from 15 residues. The germline gives CDR1 SGHTA, CDR2 FQGNSA. V shed 7 bases and J 3 bases; nucleotides not matched to a gene: 11. The CDR3 DNA sequence: TGTGCCAGCACCCGAGTGGCCGACAGGGGCTACGAGCAGTACTTC. Protein: CASTRVADRGYEQYF.

The sample holds many counts of this clonotype. J is TRBJ1-5 and V is TRBV2; 8 nucleotides line up with TRBD1. CDR1 and CDR2 from the germline V gene are SNHLY and FYNNEI. The CDR3 contains 14 residues. With V trimmed by 6 bases and J by 6 bases, 7 bases remained unmatched. The CDR3 nucleotides read TGTGCCAGCAGCGACCGGACAGGGTTTCAGCCCCAGCATTTT. This codes for CASSDRTGFQPQHF.

This clonotype was picked up many times. The chain has TRBV7-8 and TRBJ1-5; 8 nucleotides agree with TRBD1. The germline gives CDR1 SGHVS, CDR2 FQNEAQ. V lost 6 bases, J lost 11 bases, and 9 bases stayed unmatched. The CDR3 runs to 13 residues. The CDR3 spells CASRRTGNGAQHF. The CDR3 region has the DNA TGTGCCAGCAGAAGGACAGGGAATGGTGCCCAGCATTTT.

This clonotype was seen at least ten times. This chain links TRBV5-8 with TRBJ1-6; 10 bases are shared with TRBD1. The CDR3 covers 14 residues. Germline V lookup: CDR1 SGHTS, CDR2 YDEGEE. Losses at the gene ends were 7 bases for V and 7 bases for J; bases not matched to a gene: 5. CDR3: CASGRGQGNSPLHF. The CDR3 DNA follows: TGTGCCAGCGGAAGGGGACAGGGGAATTCACCCCTCCACTTT.

This clonotype was seen a few times. The chain couples TRBV4-1 to TRBJ2-5; 7 bases are a match to TRBD1. Germline V gene sequence: CDR1 MGHRA, CDR2 YSYEKL. This CDR3 comprises 19 residues. After removal of 4 bases from V and 2 bases from J, the junction contained 19 bases not matched to a gene. This CDR3 reads CASSPTEGTEHNNQETQYF. CDR3 in DNA: TGCGCCAGCAGCCCGACAGAAGGGACAGAACACAACAATCAAGAGACCCAGTACTTC.

This clonotype was observed many times. The chain employs TRBV10-3 and TRBJ1-5; D is uncertain. CDR3 length equals 17 residues. V was trimmed by 2 bases and J by 0 bases, leaving 14 bases between them. CDR1 and CDR2 (germline): ENHRY, SYGVKD. The CDR3 here is CAISEAEPHPSNQPQHF. CDR3 in DNA: TGTGCCATCAGTGAGGCGGAACCGCACCCTAGCAATCAGCCCCAGCATTTT.

The CDR3 bases are TGCGCCAGCAGGCCAGGGGGCGCAGCAAATGAGCAGTTCTTC. Protein: CASRPGGAANEQFF. The chain has TRBV5-1 and TRBJ2-1; 8 bases align to TRBD1. The CDR3 is 14 amino acids. Germline values: CDR1 SGHRS, CDR2 YFSETQ. Unmatched junction bases numbered 8, after V lost 5 bases and J lost 7 bases.

This clonotype came up a few times. A much larger clonotype is one base distant, so this may be a read error. The rearrangement joins TRBV5-6 to TRBJ2-7, with 9 nucleotides matching TRBD1. Germline loops: CDR1 SGHDT, CDR2 YYEEEE. Trimming at V came to 4 bases and at J to 1 base, leaving 6 bases not matched to a gene. The CDR3 extends over 15 amino acids. The CDR3 loop is CASSGSGTGSYEQYF. As DNA, the CDR3 is TGTGCCAGCAGCGGCTCCGGGACAGGGTCCTACGAGCAGTACTTC.

This clonotype was observed a few times. J is TRBJ2-7 and V is TRBV14, with D possibly called TRBD1 or TRBD2 (6 bases each). The length of the CDR3 is 16 residues. Germline CDR1 reads SGHDN; CDR2 reads FVKESK. The germline V and J ends were trimmed by 3 bases and 3 bases, with 18 bases remaining between them. CDR3 coding DNA: TGTGCCAGCAGCCAGAGCCTAAGGGGGAGGCTCTACGAGCAGTACTTC. It yields the protein CASSQSLRGRLYEQYF. Supplemented by reference TRBV14 and TRBJ2-7, the full variable domain reads EAGVTQFPSHSVIEKGQTVTLRCDPISGHDNLYWYRRVMGKEIKFLLHFVKESKQDESGMPNNRFLAERTGGTYSTLKVQPAELEDSGVYFCASSQSLRGRLYEQYFGPGTRLTVT.

This clonotype was detected ten times or more. The J gene is TRBJ1-2, the V gene TRBV10-2; D remains ambiguous. This CDR3 contains 13 residues. Germline-derived CDR1 and CDR2 are WSHSY and SAAADI. V was trimmed by 2 bases and J by 8 bases, leaving 12 bases between them. The CDR3 bases are TGCGCCAGCAGTGAGAGGTCCGGACGGGGCTACACCTTC. It specifies CASSERSGRGYTF.

A few counts support this clonotype. The J gene is TRBJ2-5, the V gene TRBV7-2, with 9 bases fitting TRBD1. This CDR3 comprises 16 residues. The germline V gene has CDR1 SGHTA and CDR2 FQGNSA. The J segment lost 4 bases and the V segment lost 4 bases, leaving 10 bases of the junction unmatched. Here the CDR3 reads CASSSSRDRVSETQYF. The CDR3 DNA reads TGTGCCAGCAGCTCAAGCCGGGACAGGGTTTCAGAGACCCAGTACTTC. The full variable domain, in which reference TRBV7-2 and TRBJ2-5 provide the parts outside the CDR3, is GAGVSQSPSNKVTEKGKDVELRCDPISGHTALYWYRQSLGQGLEFLIYFQGNSAPDKSGLPSDRFSAERTGGSVSTLTIQRTQQEDSAVYLCASSSSRDRVSETQYFGPGTRLLVL.

This clonotype has at least ten counts. The chain has TRBV29-1 and TRBJ2-7; 8 nucleotides agree with TRBD2. CDR3 length: 12 amino acids. The V gene's germline CDR1 is SQVTM and CDR2 ANQGSEA. V lost 6 bases and J lost 4; bases outside the gene matches: 5. The CDR3 region has the DNA TGCAGCGTCGGGACTAGTGAGTACGAGCAGTACTTC. This encodes CSVGTSEYEQYF.